The entry that follows covers one T cell receptor beta chain sequence. Its antigen is not identified. This sample was included in a study of T cells in Graves' hyperthyroidism and ophthalmopathy. Study summary: Peripheral blood sampling occurred at initial diagnosis, before any treatment. Study-wide findings and caveats: Expanded thyroid clonotypes (above 0.001) were mostly also found in blood.

The CDR3 consists of 14 residues. V lost 5 bases to trimming and J lost 7 bases, with 17 bases between them. CDR1 and CDR2 (germline): LNHNV, YYDKDF (reference sequence). The study excluded patients with uncontrolled infection, other autoimmune disease, pregnancy or lactation. The authors took PBMCs from 10 ml fresh peripheral blood. The source material, RNA transcripts, was used to amplify TCR beta CDR3 regions. RT-PCR in the first round (using the HTBI primer set) targeted the TCR CDR3. In TCRdb, the multiplex PCR reads were re-called with MiXCR into one record per CDR3 protein. In the table there are about 520,000 distinct CDR3 sequences, roughly a quarter of which are singletons.

The TCR was taken from a woman in her thirties with Graves' ophthalmopathy. Sample: blood. The J gene is TRBJ1-2, the V gene TRBV15; possible D gene TRBD1, 5 bases. In nucleotides, the CDR3 is TGTGCCACCAGCCAGTGGGGGAACCGGGGTGGCTACACCTTC. As protein: CATSQWGNRGGYTF.